A selection of T cell receptor beta chains follows, all from one sample in a study of cytomegalovirus exposure and HLA in healthy donors. The protocol was immunoSEQ multiplex PCR, while the TCRdb copy is restricted to in-frame clones and leaves out a portion. Of around 160,000 clones listed, roughly 80% are singletons. The sequenced sample consisted of PBMCs. The receptor source for this set is a woman in her 40s in good health and CMV-seropositive. Each CDR3 is given with its conserved first and last residue. The D gene is left open where the match is weak. Not every row has a clone size; where given, it reads once, few, many or a size class.

once | TRBJ2-1 | . | TRBV11-2 | TGTGCCAGCAGCCCCCGAGGGCTAGGAGTGAGTGGGTCCTACAATGAGCAGTTCTTC | CASSPRGLGVSGSYNEQFF
few | TRBJ2-5 | . | TRBV6-1 | TGTGCCAGCAGTGAAGCTCCTCCGGGGGGACAACAAGAGACCCAGTACTTC | CASSEAPPGGQQETQYF
. | TRBJ1-1 | . | TRBV19 | TGTGCCAGTCAACTAACAGGGAACACTGAAGCTTTCTTT | CASQLTGNTEAFF
. | TRBJ1-2 | . | TRBV29-1 | TGCAGCTTCTACAGGGTCCCCAACTATGGCTACACCTTC | CSFYRVPNYGYTF
. | TRBJ1-5 | . | TRBV28 | TGTGCCAGCATCCACGAGGTGGGGGGTCAGCCCCAGCATTTT | CASIHEVGGQPQHF
. | TRBJ1-2 | TRBD1 | TRBV2 | TGTGCCAGCAGTGGACAGGGAACGGGTGGCTACACCTTC | CASSGQGTGGYTF
. | TRBJ1-2 | . | TRBV5-1 | TGCGCCAGCAGCCCGGACAGTCACTCTAAGGCCTATGGCTACACCTTC | CASSPDSHSKAYGYTF
. | TRBJ1-6 | . | TRBV2 | TGTGCCAGCAGGGCCATAGGAGAGGGTAAATCTAATTCACCCCTCCACTTT | CASRAIGEGKSNSPLHF
. | TRBJ2-1 | TRBD1 | TRBV6-1 | TGTGCCAGCAGTGAGATGACAGGGGGTTACAATGAGCAGTTCTTC | CASSEMTGGYNEQFF
. | TRBJ2-1 | TRBD2 | TRBV5-1 | TGCGCCAGCAGCGCGGGACTAGCGGGGACTAATGAGCAGTTCTTC | CASSAGLAGTNEQFF
few | TRBJ1-1 | . | TRBV2 | TGTGCCAGCAGCCCAGGGCTCACTGAAGCTTTCTTT | CASSPGLTEAFF
. | TRBJ2-5 | TRBD2 | TRBV2 | TGTGCCAGCTGCACTAGCGGGGCGATGGAGACCCAGTACTTC | CASCTSGAMETQYF
. | TRBJ2-7 | . | TRBV19 | TGTGCCAGTAGTATATGGCAGGGGGGCTCCTACGAGCAGTACTTC | CASSIWQGGSYEQYF
. | TRBJ2-5 | . | TRBV19 | TGTGCCAGTAGTATAGCAGGGCAAGAGACCCAGTACTTC | CASSIAGQETQYF
. | TRBJ1-2 | TRBD1 | TRBV4-2 | TGTGCCAGCAGCCAAGGGGTAAAGTACAGGGGGCACTATGGCTACACCTTC | CASSQGVKYRGHYGYTF
. | TRBJ2-1 | TRBD1 | TRBV2 | TGTGCCGGACGAGCCACAGGGGTCAATGAGCAGTTCTTC | CAGRATGVNEQFF
. | TRBJ2-2 | TRBD1 | TRBV2 | TGTGCCAGCAGGGGACAGGCGAACACCGGGGAGCTGTTTTTT | CASRGQANTGELFF